This T cell receptor (beta chain) was recorded in a study of T cell repertoires in cytomegalovirus infection. TCRdb analysed the reads with MiXCR anew, one entry per CDR3 protein. The sample holds roughly 140,000 distinct CDR3 sequences, 23% seen once. Germline lookup yields CDR1 MNHNY and CDR2 SVGAGI (reference sequence). There are 14 residues in the CDR3. Trimming shortened V by 6 bases and J by 6 bases, and 17 bases separated the two germline ends. V gene TRBV6-6 combines with J gene TRBJ1-2; possibly TRBD1 for D (6 bases). The receptor was derived from a human donor in good health (CMV status not recorded). Some clones in this sample may be carry-over from other donors' samples. Material: PBMCs. This chain's CDR3 is CASSPTGGVDGYTF. The CDR3 nucleotides are TGTGCCAGCAGCCCGACAGGTGGGGTCGATGGCTACACCTTC.